A single sample gave rise to the 24 T cell receptor beta chains below, sequenced in a study of graft-versus-host responses after intestinal transplantation. Libraries were prepared by immunoSEQ multiplex PCR; TCRdb keeps only in-frame clonotypes and omits some of them. The data hold some 13,000 clones, with approximately 84% observed a single time. The material was PBMCs, obtained after intestinal transplantation. These receptors were collected from a human patient who received an intestinal transplant, so some T cells may come from the graft donor.

The table lists this clone with a few counts. The rearrangement links TRBV9 to TRBJ1-1; D is ambiguous. There are 12 residues in the CDR3. The ends were cut back, 2 bases at V and 5 bases at J, with 7 bases in the middle. Germline assignment: CDR1 SGDLS and CDR2 YYNGEE. In DNA form, the CDR3 reads TGTGCCAGCAGCGTCCTGGGAACTGAAGCTTTCTTT. Encoded protein: CASSVLGTEAFF.

V gene TRBV4-2 combines with J gene TRBJ2-7; maybe TRBD1 (6 bases). V was clipped by 1 base and J by 5 bases, with 12 bases between them. Germline V gene data show CDR1 as LGHNA and CDR2 as YNFKEQ. The CDR3 runs 14 residues. CDR3 amino acids: CASSQVQGNDEQYF. The CDR3 region has the DNA TGTGCCAGCAGCCAAGTCCAGGGGAACGACGAGCAGTACTTC.

The chain has TRBV7-9 and TRBJ2-7; no clear D gene. In germline, CDR1 is SEHNR, CDR2 FQNEAQ (reference sequence). V gave up 7 bases and J gave up 4 bases, with 11 bases separating them. This CDR3 comprises 12 residues. The CDR3 nucleotides read TGTGCCAGCAATGATGTCCTGTACGAGCAGTACTTC. This gives the protein CASNDVLYEQYF.

This clone appeared once. The chain employs TRBV29-1 and TRBJ2-1, with D tentatively TRBD1 or TRBD2 (8 bases each). Deletions cut 3 bases from V and 10 bases from J, with 25 bases between. The CDR3 covers 16 residues. CDR1 and CDR2 (germline): SQVTM, ANQGSEA. Here the CDR3 DNA reads TGCAGCGTTGACGGGAGGGGACAGGCCCGAAGGAGGGAGCAGTTCTTC. As protein: CSVDGRGQARRREQFF.

This chain uses TRBV11-2 with TRBJ2-5; D could derive from TRBD1 or TRBD2 (6 bases each). The end of the DNA is better explained by TRBJ2-7, so the J call may be wrong. Germline assignment: CDR1 SGHAT and CDR2 FQNNGV. CDR3 length equals 16 residues. In DNA form, the CDR3 reads TGTGCCAGCAGCTTAGAAGTGGCGGGACAATACTACGAGCAGTACTTC. Its translation: CASSLEVAGQYYEQYF.

This clone was counted between two and nine times. This chain links TRBV6-4 with TRBJ2-1; D might be TRBD2 (6 bases). Germline values: CDR1 MRHNA, CDR2 SNTAGT. The length of the CDR3 is 14 residues. V was trimmed by 3 bases and J by 8 bases, leaving 14 bases between them. The CDR3 loop reads CASSETGVADEQFF. The CDR3 DNA sequence: TGTGCCAGCAGTGAAACGGGAGTGGCAGATGAGCAGTTCTTC.

A single count supports this clone. The CDR3 loop is CASSLTQSPDTQYF. As DNA, the CDR3 is TGTGCCAGCAGCTTGACTCAGTCCCCCGATACGCAGTATTTT. This sequence joins TRBV7-9 and TRBJ2-3, with D unclear. CDR3 size: 14 residues. V lost 3 bases and J lost 6, with 13 bases in between. Germline values: CDR1 SEHNR, CDR2 FQNEAQ (reference sequence).

The J gene is TRBJ1-1, the V gene TRBV6-1; weak D call: TRBD1 (6 bases). The germline CDR1 and CDR2 sequences are MNHNS and SASEGT. V was shortened by 3 bases and J by 4 bases, with 12 bases between the two germline ends. The CDR3 runs to 14 residues. CDR3 loop: CASSEFRGSTEAFF. The CDR3 bases are TGTGCCAGCAGTGAGTTCAGGGGAAGCACTGAAGCTTTCTTT.

The V gene is TRBV5-1, the J gene TRBJ1-2; D possibly corresponds to TRBD1 (5 bases). The CDR3 is 13 amino acids. From germline, CDR1 is SGHRS and CDR2 YFSETQ. With 4 bases removed from V and 8 bases from J, the gap between germline ends came to 15 bases. CDR3 sequence: CASSPRGGNGYTF. The CDR3 bases are TGCGCCAGCAGCCCGCGGGGGGGTAACGGCTACACCTTC. The full variable domain, with the rest looked up from reference TRBV5-1 and TRBJ1-2, is KAGVTQTPRYLIKTRGQQVTLSCSPISGHRSVSWYQQTPGQGLQFLFEYFSETQRNKGNFPGRFSGRQFSNSRSEMNVSTLELGDSALYLCASSPRGGNGYTFGSGTRLTVV.

This clone was picked up a small number of times. This sequence joins TRBV19 and TRBJ1-2, with D hard to call. Germline V lookup: CDR1 LNHDA, CDR2 SQIVND (reference sequence). V lost 7 bases and J lost 4, with 4 bases in between. The CDR3 length is 10 residues. The CDR3 here is CASKGYGYTF. The CDR3 DNA reads as TGTGCCAGTAAGGGCTATGGCTACACCTTC.

J is TRBJ1-6 and V is TRBV7-8; tentatively, D is TRBD1 (6 bases). V was trimmed by 5 bases and J by 7 bases, leaving 15 bases between them. Looked up from germline, CDR1 is SGHVS and CDR2 is FQNEAQ. There are 15 residues in the CDR3. The CDR3, as DNA: TGTGCCAGCAGCACGCGGACAGTCGTCAATTCACCCCTCCACTTT. Translating it yields CASSTRTVVNSPLHF.

The J gene is TRBJ2-2, the V gene TRBV5-1; the D gene is possibly TRBD1 (5 bases). The germline CDR1 and CDR2 sequences are SGHRS and YFSETQ. Trimming cost V 7 bases and J 1 base, with 8 bases left between them. CDR3 size: 13 residues. The CDR3, as DNA: TGCGCCAGCGTAGGGGAGAACACCGGGGAGCTGTTTTTT. Residues: CASVGENTGELFF.

The J gene is TRBJ2-7, the V gene TRBV4-1; a possible D gene is TRBD2 (5 bases). This CDR3 is built from 11 residues. Trimming shortened V by 4 bases and J by 6 bases, and 7 bases separated the two germline ends. Germline V gives CDR1 MGHRA, CDR2 YSYEKL. The CDR3 protein is CASSPGGEQYF. CDR3 DNA: TGCGCCAGCAGCCCTGGAGGCGAGCAGTACTTC.

The chain links TRBV11-2 to TRBJ2-3; TRBD1 matches 8 bases. Looked up from germline, CDR1 is SGHAT and CDR2 is FQNNGV. The CDR3 totals 16 residues. J lost 3 bases, V lost 4 bases, and 9 bases had no gene match. This chain's CDR3 is CASSSHPRDRTDTQYF. For the CDR3, the DNA is TGTGCCAGCAGCTCCCATCCGCGGGACAGGACAGATACGCAGTATTTT.

The chain has TRBV10-3 and TRBJ2-1, with 9 positions matching TRBD2. V shed 5 bases and J 5 bases; nucleotides not matched to a gene: 4. This CDR3 spans 14 amino acids. The germline gives CDR1 ENHRY, CDR2 SYGVKD. The CDR3 protein is CAISSSGTHNEQFF. Here the CDR3 DNA reads TGTGCCATCAGTTCTAGCGGGACCCACAATGAGCAGTTCTTC.

As to this clone: The sample carries other DNA sequences with the same CDR3. The chain combines TRBV12-5 with TRBJ2-1; 9 nucleotides match TRBD2. With V trimmed by 5 bases and J by 0 bases, 2 bases remained unmatched. Germline V gene lookup returns CDR1 LGHNT and CDR2 FRNRAP. CDR3 length: 15 residues. The CDR3, as DNA: TGTGCTAGTGGTCTTAGCGGGAGCTCCTACAATGAGCAGTTCTTC. Its protein is CASGLSGSSYNEQFF.

This clone showed up just once. The chain couples TRBV4-1 to TRBJ2-3; TRBD2 matches at 9 bases. The germline gives CDR1 MGHRA, CDR2 YSYEKL. This CDR3 is built from 15 residues. Trimming at V came to 3 bases and at J to 4 bases, leaving 5 bases not matched to a gene. The CDR3 loop is CASSHAAGGADTQYF. The CDR3, as DNA: TGCGCCAGCAGCCACGCGGCGGGAGGGGCAGATACGCAGTATTTT.

The J gene is TRBJ1-1, the V gene TRBV9; D uncertain. Germline CDR1 is SGDLS and CDR2 is YYNGEE. The V end was cut by 4 bases, the J end by 5 bases, with 15 bases between. This CDR3 contains 14 residues. The DNA for the CDR3 is TGTGCCAGCAGCTTAACCCGGGTGGGGACTGAAGCTTTCTTT. This encodes CASSLTRVGTEAFF.

This clone occurred once. CDR3 DNA: TGTGCCAGCTCACCACCTGGTAGGGGGGGACTGGGTCGCGAGACCCAGTACTTC. As protein: CASSPPGRGGLGRETQYF. The gene calls are TRBV18 and TRBJ2-5; D might be TRBD2 (7 bases). This CDR3 contains 18 residues. Trimming cost V 0 bases and J 5 bases, with 22 bases left between them. Germline V gene lookup returns CDR1 KGHSH and CDR2 LQKENI.

The J gene is TRBJ2-5, the V gene TRBV6-5, with TRBD2 identical over 8 bases. V gave up 4 bases and J gave up 3 bases; unmatched junction bases: 7. Germline CDR1 reads MNHEY; CDR2 reads SVGAGI. This CDR3 region has 15 residues. The CDR3 DNA follows: TGTGCCAGCAGTTCGGGGGGGCAGGAAGAAGAGACCCAGTACTTC. It is translated as CASSSGGQEEETQYF.

The rearrangement links TRBV11-3 to TRBJ1-5; possibly TRBD1 for D (6 bases). Germline-derived CDR1 and CDR2 are SGHNT and YENEEA. The CDR3 extends over 15 amino acids. Trimming took 2 bases from V and 9 from J, leaving 17 bases between them. Here the CDR3 reads CASSLLTGGVGPQHF. CDR3 sequence (DNA): TGTGCCAGCAGCTTATTGACCGGGGGCGTCGGGCCCCAGCATTTT.

The chain has TRBV30 and TRBJ2-5, with 7 positions matching TRBD2. V trimming: 5 bases; J trimming: 3 bases; junction bases outside the gene matches: 6. Per the germline V gene, CDR1 is GTSNPN and CDR2 is SVGIG (reference sequence). The CDR3 contains 13 residues. Here the CDR3 reads CAWGAGSKETQYF. The DNA for the CDR3 is TGTGCCTGGGGAGCGGGGTCTAAAGAGACCCAGTACTTC.

V and J are TRBV7-2 and TRBJ1-4; 10 bases fit TRBD1. The ends lost 5 bases at V and 8 bases at J; junction bases unmatched: 8. CDR1 and CDR2 (germline): SGHTA, FQGNSA. This CDR3 region has 15 residues. CDR3 bases: TGTGCCAGCAGCAGAGGACAGGGGGTACCCGAAAAACTGTTTTTT. This encodes CASSRGQGVPEKLFF.

This chain's CDR3 is CASSLGQGYTEAFF. The CDR3 DNA follows: TGCGCCAGCAGCTTGGGACAGGGATACACTGAAGCTTTCTTT. This chain connects TRBV5-1 to TRBJ1-1, with 7 bases that match TRBD1. The junction had 2 bases not matched to a gene; V was cut back by 0 bases and J by 3 bases. The CDR3 has 14 residues. In germline, CDR1 is SGHRS, CDR2 YFSETQ. The whole variable domain, remainder taken from reference TRBV5-1 and TRBJ1-1, is KAGVTQTPRYLIKTRGQQVTLSCSPISGHRSVSWYQQTPGQGLQFLFEYFSETQRNKGNFPGRFSGRQFSNSRSEMNVSTLELGDSALYLCASSLGQGYTEAFFGQGTRLTVV.